The source of this T cell receptor beta chain is a study of blood T cell repertoires in COVID-19. Study overall: Samples representing acute and convalescent COVID-19 were sourced from the United States, Italy and Spain. The cDNA or gDNA used as material had been derived from T cells, B-cell-depleted T cells, or PBMCs.

Profiling relied on immunoSEQ multiplex PCR, and the TCRdb table lists in-frame clones only, not all of them. The sample consists of more than 250,000 clones, around 80% of them appearing once. Trimming pared 4 bases from V and 0 bases from J, leaving 20 bases between. Looked up from germline, CDR1 is SGHTS and CDR2 is YDEGEE. There are 17 residues in the CDR3. This clone appeared a single time. The chain recombines TRBV5-8 with TRBJ2-7, with a tentative D call TRBD1 (5 bases). The receptor's source is a woman aged 50 to 65 with acute or convalescent COVID-19. The specimen sequenced was peripheral blood. Here the CDR3 DNA reads TGTGCCAGCAGCACCCCAACTACAGGATTCCCCTCCTACGAGCAGTACTTC. Protein product: CASSTPTTGFPSYEQYF.